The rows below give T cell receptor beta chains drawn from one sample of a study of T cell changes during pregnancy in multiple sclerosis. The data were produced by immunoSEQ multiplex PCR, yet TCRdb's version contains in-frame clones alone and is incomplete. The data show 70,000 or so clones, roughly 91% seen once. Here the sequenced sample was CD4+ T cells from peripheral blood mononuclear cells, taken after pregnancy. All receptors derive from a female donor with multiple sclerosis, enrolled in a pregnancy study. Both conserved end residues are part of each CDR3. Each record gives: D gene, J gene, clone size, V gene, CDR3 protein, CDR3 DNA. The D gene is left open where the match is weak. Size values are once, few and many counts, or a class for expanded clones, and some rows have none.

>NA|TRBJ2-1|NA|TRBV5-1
CASSFAGADNEQFF
TGCGCCAGCAGCTTTGCCGGAGCCGACAATGAGCAGTTCTTC
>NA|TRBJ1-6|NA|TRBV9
CASSTLGSSYNSPLHF
TGTGCCAGCAGCACTTTAGGGAGCTCCTATAATTCACCCCTCCACTTT
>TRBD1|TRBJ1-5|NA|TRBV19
CASSRTGRNQPQHF
TGTGCCAGTAGCCGGACAGGGAGGAATCAGCCCCAGCATTTT
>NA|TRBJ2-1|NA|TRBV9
CASSVGGVGSYNEQFF
TGTGCCAGCAGCGTAGGGGGCGTCGGCTCCTACAATGAGCAGTTCTTC
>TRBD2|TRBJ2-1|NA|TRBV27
CASSFIAGDGGEQFF
TGTGCCAGCAGTTTTATAGCGGGAGACGGCGGTGAGCAGTTCTTC
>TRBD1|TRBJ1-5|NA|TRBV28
CASRWTGTGGDQPQHF
TGTGCCAGCAGATGGACGGGAACAGGGGGGGATCAGCCCCAGCATTTT
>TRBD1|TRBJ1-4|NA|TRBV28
CASSPNPRQGGKLFF
TGTGCCAGCAGCCCCAACCCTCGACAGGGAGGAAAACTGTTTTTT
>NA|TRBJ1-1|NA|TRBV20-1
CSVSGGTEAFF
TGCAGTGTATCGGGGGGCACTGAAGCTTTCTTT
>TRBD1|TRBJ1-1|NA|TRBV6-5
CASRGTGSKKAFF
TGTGCCAGCAGGGGGACAGGTTCGAAGAAAGCTTTCTTT
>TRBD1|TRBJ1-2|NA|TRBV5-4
CASSVRQGSDGYTF
TGTGCCAGCAGCGTACGACAGGGGTCGGACGGCTACACCTTC
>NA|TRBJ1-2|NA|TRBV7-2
CASSLVRKDYGYTF
TGTGCCAGCAGCTTAGTCAGGAAGGACTATGGCTACACCTTC
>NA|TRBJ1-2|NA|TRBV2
CASSESTRGANYGYTF
TGTGCCAGCAGTGAATCCACGCGGGGGGCTAACTATGGCTACACCTTC
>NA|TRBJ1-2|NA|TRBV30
CAWSVGREDYGYTF
TGTGCCTGGAGTGTAGGCAGGGAGGACTATGGCTACACCTTC
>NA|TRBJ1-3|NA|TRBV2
CASSVNSLPGNTIYF
TGTGCCAGCAGTGTCAACAGCTTACCTGGAAACACCATATATTTT
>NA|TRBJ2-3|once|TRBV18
CASSRQAPLTDTQYF
TGTGCCAGCTCCCGACAGGCCCCACTCACAGATACGCAGTATTTT
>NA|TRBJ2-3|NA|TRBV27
CASRDRRTDTQYF
TGTGCCAGCAGGGACAGACGCACAGATACGCAGTATTTT
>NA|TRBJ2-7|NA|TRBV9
CAGSVGGRAGGGHEQYF
TGTGCCGGCAGCGTAGGGGGTAGGGCCGGAGGTGGCCACGAGCAGTACTTC
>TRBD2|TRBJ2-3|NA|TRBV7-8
CASSLGLAGTRTDTQYF
TGTGCCAGCAGCCTGGGACTAGCGGGGACCCGCACAGATACGCAGTATTTT
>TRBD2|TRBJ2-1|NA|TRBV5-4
CASSARTSGGSYNEQFF
TGTGCCAGCAGCGCGCGAACTAGCGGAGGCTCCTACAATGAGCAGTTCTTC
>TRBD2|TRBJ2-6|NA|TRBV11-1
CASSLVGRGRPGANVLTF
TGTGCCAGCAGCTTAGTCGGGAGGGGTCGGCCTGGGGCCAACGTCCTGACTTTC
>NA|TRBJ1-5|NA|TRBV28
CASSYAPLQDQPQHF
TGTGCCAGCAGTTATGCCCCCCTCCAGGATCAGCCCCAGCATTTT
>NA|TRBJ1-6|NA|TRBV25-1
CASSYYNSPLHF
TGTGCCAGCAGTTACTATAATTCACCCCTCCACTTT
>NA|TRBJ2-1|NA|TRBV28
CATTTQLGSYNEQFF
TGTGCCACCACGACACAGCTGGGCTCCTACAATGAGCAGTTCTTC
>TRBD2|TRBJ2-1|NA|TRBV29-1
CSASPRGGTYNEQFF
TGCAGCGCAAGCCCTCGGGGGGGAACCTACAATGAGCAGTTCTTC
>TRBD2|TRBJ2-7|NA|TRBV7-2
CASSLSRGSVNEQYF
TGTGCCAGCAGCTTAAGCCGCGGGAGCGTCAACGAGCAGTACTTC
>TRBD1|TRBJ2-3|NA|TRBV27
CASRRPGTATDTQYF
TGTGCCAGCAGGCGACCCGGGACAGCCACAGATACGCAGTATTTT
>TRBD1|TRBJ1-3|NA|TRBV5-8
CASSSPSRGEDTIYF
TGTGCCAGCAGCTCCCCGAGCAGGGGGGAGGACACCATATATTTT
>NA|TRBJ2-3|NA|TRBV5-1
CASSGGATTDTQYF
TGCGCCAGCAGCGGAGGAGCTACCACAGATACGCAGTATTTT
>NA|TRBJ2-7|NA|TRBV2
CASSLTYEQYF
TGTGCCAGCAGTCTTACCTACGAGCAGTACTTC
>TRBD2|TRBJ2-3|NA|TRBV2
CASSEGLSGGDTDTQYF
TGTGCCAGCAGTGAAGGACTCAGCGGGGGTGACACAGATACGCAGTATTTT
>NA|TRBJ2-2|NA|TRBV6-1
CASSTGNTGELFF
TGTGCCAGCTCAACGGGGAACACCGGGGAGCTGTTTTTT
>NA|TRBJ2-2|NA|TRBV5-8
CASSLGGFTGELFF
TGTGCCAGCAGCTTAGGAGGGTTCACCGGGGAGCTGTTTTTT
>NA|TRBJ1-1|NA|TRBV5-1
CASSLDKDSYTEAFF
TGCGCCAGCAGCTTGGATAAAGACAGCTACACTGAAGCTTTCTTT
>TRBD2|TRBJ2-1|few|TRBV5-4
CASSSGTRMGNEQFF
TGTGCCAGCAGCTCCGGGACTAGGATGGGCAATGAGCAGTTCTTC
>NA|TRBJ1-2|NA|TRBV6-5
CASSSDSRGVYGYTF
TGTGCCAGCAGTTCGGACAGCCGAGGGGTCTATGGCTACACCTTC
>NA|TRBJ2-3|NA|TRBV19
CASRASYTDTQYF
TGTGCCAGTAGGGCTAGCTACACAGATACGCAGTATTTT
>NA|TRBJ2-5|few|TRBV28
CASNPTGTQETQYF
TGTGCCAGCAACCCGACAGGGACTCAAGAGACCCAGTACTTC
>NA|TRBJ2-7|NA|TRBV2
CASSEGGGTPYEQYF
TGTGCCAGCAGTGAAGGCGGCGGAACCCCCTACGAGCAGTACTTC
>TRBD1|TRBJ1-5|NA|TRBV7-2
CASSFVSGGGSNQPQHF
TGTGCCAGCAGCTTCGTTTCAGGGGGCGGGAGCAATCAGCCCCAGCATTTT
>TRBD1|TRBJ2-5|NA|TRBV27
CASRKTGEETQYF
TGTGCCAGCAGGAAGACAGGGGAAGAGACCCAGTACTTC
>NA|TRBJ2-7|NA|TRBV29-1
CSVGREAEQYF
TGCAGCGTTGGCCGCGAGGCCGAGCAGTACTTC
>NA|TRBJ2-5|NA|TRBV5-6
CASSLTGREETQYF
TGTGCCAGCAGCTTGACAGGGAGGGAAGAGACCCAGTACTTC
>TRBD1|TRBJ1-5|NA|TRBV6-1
CASSETTGANQPQHF
TGTGCCAGCAGTGAAACGACAGGGGCTAATCAGCCCCAGCATTTT
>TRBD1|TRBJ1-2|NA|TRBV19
CASSITGGTGDGYTF
TGTGCCAGTAGTATCACAGGCGGGACAGGGGATGGCTACACCTTC
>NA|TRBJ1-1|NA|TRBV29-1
CSGARALDTEAFF
TGCAGCGGTGCCAGGGCGTTGGACACTGAAGCTTTCTTT